This is a list of T cell receptor beta chains from one sample in a study of CD8 T cells in ankylosing spondylitis. TCRdb recomputed calls from the 5' RACE reads with MiXCR, one row per CDR3 protein. Here the sample spans 100,000 to 150,000 distinct CDR3 sequences, approximately 17% being singletons. The sample comprised blood, either unsorted or a sorted T cell fraction (not recorded which). The receptors shown here come from a male donor with ankylosing spondylitis. CDR3s include the opening cysteine and the closing phenylalanine or tryptophan. The D gene is left open where the match is weak. Size values are once, few and many counts, or a class for expanded clones, and some rows have none.

clone_size	v_call	j_call	d_call	cdr3_nt	cdr3_aa
.	TRBV27	TRBJ1-5	TRBD1	TGTGCCAGCAAAAGGAGACAGGGGGCAGGTCAGCCCCAGCATTTT	CASKRRQGAGQPQHF
.	TRBV28	TRBJ2-5	.	TGTGCCAGCAGTTTCCGACGGGACCAAGAGACCCAGTACTTC	CASSFRRDQETQYF
.	TRBV16	TRBJ2-7	TRBD2	TGTGCCAGCAGCCATAAGGCTAGCGGGAGCCACGAGCAGTACTTC	CASSHKASGSHEQYF
.	TRBV27	TRBJ1-5	.	TGTGCCAGCAGTTCCAGGGTAAATCAGCCCCAGCATTTT	CASSSRVNQPQHF
many	TRBV24-1	TRBJ1-1	.	TGTGCCACCAGTGATTCGACCTTGGCTGAAGCTTTCTTT	CATSDSTLAEAFF
few	TRBV7-9	TRBJ2-4	.	TGTGCCAGCAGCTTAGCGGACTGGGCGGACATTCAGTACTTC	CASSLADWADIQYF
.	TRBV12-3/TRBV12-4	TRBJ2-1	.	TGTGCCAGCGGGGGCAGGGCGAACAATGAGCAGTTCTTC	CASGGRANNEQFF
.	TRBV29-1	TRBJ2-7	.	TGCAGCGTAACGGGACTCAGCTCCTACGAGCAGTACTTC	CSVTGLSSYEQYF
.	TRBV12-3/TRBV12-4	TRBJ1-4	TRBD1	TGTGCCAGCAGTTTAAAGGGGGCTAGTGAAAAACTGTTTTTT	CASSLKGASEKLFF
.	TRBV27	TRBJ2-2	.	TGTGCCAGCAGCGACGCAGGGACGAACACCGGGGAGCTGTTTTTT	CASSDAGTNTGELFF
.	TRBV4-2	TRBJ2-3	TRBD1	TGTGCCAGCAGCCTAAATTACAGGGGTGAGGGTAGCACAGATACGCAGTATTTT	CASSLNYRGEGSTDTQYF
.	TRBV6-2/TRBV6-3	TRBJ1-1	.	TGTGCCAGCAGTTTGGAGTTCTCCCTCGCCGAAGCTTTCTTT	CASSLEFSLAEAFF
.	TRBV6-1	TRBJ2-7	TRBD2	TGTGCCAGCAGTCCCACTAGCGGAAGCATCGAGCAGTACTTC	CASSPTSGSIEQYF
.	TRBV7-9	TRBJ2-7	.	TGTGCCAGCAGCTTAGCAGGGTCTGGGGTGTTTTCCTACGAGCAGTACTTC	CASSLAGSGVFSYEQYF
few	TRBV27	TRBJ2-7	.	TGTGCCAGCAGTTTATCCCCGGGTCCCTACGAGCAGTACTTC	CASSLSPGPYEQYF
.	TRBV2	TRBJ2-1	.	TGTGCCAGCCTGCGCAGTAATGAGCAGTTCTTC	CASLRSNEQFF